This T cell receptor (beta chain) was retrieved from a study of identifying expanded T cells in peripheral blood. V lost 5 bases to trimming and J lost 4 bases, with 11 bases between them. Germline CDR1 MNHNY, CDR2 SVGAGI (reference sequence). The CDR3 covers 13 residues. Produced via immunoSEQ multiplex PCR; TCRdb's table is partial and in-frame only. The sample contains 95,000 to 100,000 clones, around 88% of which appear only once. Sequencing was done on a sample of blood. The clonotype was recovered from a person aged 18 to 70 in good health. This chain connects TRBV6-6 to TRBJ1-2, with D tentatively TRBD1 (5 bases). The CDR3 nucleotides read TGTGCCAGCAGTGCAGGGCGTACCTATGGCTACACCTTC. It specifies CASSAGRTYGYTF.